These 2 T cell receptor beta chains came from one sample sequenced in a study of CD8+ T cells in alopecia areata. The treatment here: oral pan-JAK inhibitor, 5-10 mg twice daily. Isolated RNA was reverse transcribed into cDNA used as the sequencing template. Produced via immunoSEQ multiplex PCR; TCRdb's table is partial and in-frame only. The sample carries 180,000 or so clones, about 54% recorded once. Sequencing was performed on CD4+ T cells sorted from blood, taken at approximately week 60, from a patient treated with tofacitinib. The receptors originated from a human donor with alopecia areata.

Only one count was recorded for this clone. The chain recombines TRBV7-6 with TRBJ1-5, with 7 bases fitting TRBD1. Germline loops: CDR1 SGHVS, CDR2 FNYEAQ. Trimming cost V 5 bases and J 4 bases; bases outside gene matches: 5. This CDR3 contains 14 residues. CDR3 sequence: CASSPTRGNQPQHF. The CDR3, as DNA: TGTGCCAGCAGCCCCACCAGGGGGAATCAGCCCCAGCATTTT.

The J gene is TRBJ1-4, the V gene TRBV5-4; 9 positions agree with TRBD1. J lost 11 bases, V lost 4 bases, and 15 bases had no gene match. Germline CDR1 and CDR2: SGHNT and YYREEE (reference sequence). The length of the CDR3 is 16 residues. The CDR3 loop reads CASSPLDRGERPKLFF. As DNA, the CDR3 is TGTGCCAGCAGCCCGTTGGACAGGGGAGAACGCCCGAAACTGTTTTTT.